This is a list of T cell receptor beta chains from one sample in a study of T-cell memory formation after mild COVID-19. TCRdb recomputed calls from the 5' RACE reads with MiXCR, one row per CDR3 protein. The sample includes some 180,000 distinct CDR3 sequences, roughly 20% of them seen just once. Sequences were obtained from PBMCs or a T cell subset sorted from them (not recorded which). The origin of the receptors is a man between 18 and 35 years old who had mild COVID-19 (a few samples of this study predate the infection). Cell type and time point are not known. The CDR3 runs from the conserved cysteine through the conserved F or W. A D gene is named only where the DNA matches it firmly. A clone size is listed for some rows: how often the clone was seen (once, few, many), or a class if it is expanded.

TRBV18	TRBJ2-7	-	few	TGTGCCAGCTCACCATCCAGCCCAGGATTCCACGAGCAGTACTTC	CASSPSSPGFHEQYF
TRBV5-1	TRBJ1-5	TRBD1	-	TGCGCCAGCAGCCGGACAGGGAATCAGCCCCAGCATTTT	CASSRTGNQPQHF
TRBV3-1	TRBJ1-1	TRBD1	few	TGTGCCAGCAGCCAAGCCGGGACAGAGAACACTGAAGCTTTCTTT	CASSQAGTENTEAFF
TRBV12-3/TRBV12-4	TRBJ2-5	-	many	TGTGCCAGCAGTCTGAGGACGGACCAAGAGACCCAGTACTTC	CASSLRTDQETQYF
TRBV23-1	TRBJ1-5	TRBD1	-	TGCGCCAGCAGTCAAGGAAGGACAGGGGGTCATCAGCCCCAGCATTTT	CASSQGRTGGHQPQHF
TRBV5-1	TRBJ1-1	-	-	TGCGCCAGCAGCTTTGGACCTCCAAACACTGAAGCTTTCTTT	CASSFGPPNTEAFF
TRBV7-2	TRBJ2-5	TRBD1	few	TGTGCCAGCACCAGGGGGCTAGAGACCCAGTACTTC	CASTRGLETQYF
TRBV28	TRBJ1-1	TRBD1	few	TGTGCCAGCAGTTCCCCCCCGGACAGGTACACTGAAGCTTTCTTT	CASSSPPDRYTEAFF
TRBV12-3/TRBV12-4	TRBJ1-2	TRBD1	-	TGTGCCAGCAGTTGGGATGACAGGGGCTCATCCGGCTACACCTTC	CASSWDDRGSSGYTF
TRBV5-6	TRBJ2-6	TRBD1	few	TGTGCCAGCAGCTCCCCCGGGACAGCTGGGGCCAACGTCCTGACTTTC	CASSSPGTAGANVLTF
TRBV5-1	TRBJ1-1	-	few	TGCGCCAGCAGCTCACTAACAGGATTTGCAGACATGAACACTGAAGCTTTCTTT	CASSSLTGFADMNTEAFF
TRBV4-3	TRBJ2-3	-	few	TGCGCCAGCAGCCAAAGGGTCGGCCTGAGCACAGATACGCAGTATTTT	CASSQRVGLSTDTQYF
TRBV12-5	TRBJ2-1	-	-	TGTGCTAGTGGTTTGGGTCTGGGGGATTACAATGAGCAGTTCTTC	CASGLGLGDYNEQFF
TRBV9	TRBJ1-3	TRBD1	-	TGTGCCAGCTCCGGACAGGGGGCTGGTGGAAACACCATATATTTT	CASSGQGAGGNTIYF
TRBV6-2/TRBV6-3	TRBJ1-1	TRBD1	-	TGTGCCAGCAGCACATTCAACCCACGGGACAGGCGAGGCCCTGAAGCTTTCTTT	CASSTFNPRDRRGPEAFF